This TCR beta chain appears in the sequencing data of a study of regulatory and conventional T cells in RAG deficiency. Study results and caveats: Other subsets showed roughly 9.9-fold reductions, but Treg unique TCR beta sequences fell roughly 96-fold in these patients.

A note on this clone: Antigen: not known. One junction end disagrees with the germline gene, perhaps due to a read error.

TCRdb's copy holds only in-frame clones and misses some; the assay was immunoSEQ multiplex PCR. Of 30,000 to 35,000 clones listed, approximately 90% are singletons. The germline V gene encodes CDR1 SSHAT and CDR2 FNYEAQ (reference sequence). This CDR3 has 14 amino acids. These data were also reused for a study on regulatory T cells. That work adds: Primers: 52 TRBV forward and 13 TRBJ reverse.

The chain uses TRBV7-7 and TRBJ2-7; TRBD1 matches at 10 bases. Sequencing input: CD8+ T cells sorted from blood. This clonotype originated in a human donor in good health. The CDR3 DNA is TGTGCTAGCAGCCCCGGACAGGGGGACTACGAGCAGTACTTC. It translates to CASSPGQGDYEQYF.